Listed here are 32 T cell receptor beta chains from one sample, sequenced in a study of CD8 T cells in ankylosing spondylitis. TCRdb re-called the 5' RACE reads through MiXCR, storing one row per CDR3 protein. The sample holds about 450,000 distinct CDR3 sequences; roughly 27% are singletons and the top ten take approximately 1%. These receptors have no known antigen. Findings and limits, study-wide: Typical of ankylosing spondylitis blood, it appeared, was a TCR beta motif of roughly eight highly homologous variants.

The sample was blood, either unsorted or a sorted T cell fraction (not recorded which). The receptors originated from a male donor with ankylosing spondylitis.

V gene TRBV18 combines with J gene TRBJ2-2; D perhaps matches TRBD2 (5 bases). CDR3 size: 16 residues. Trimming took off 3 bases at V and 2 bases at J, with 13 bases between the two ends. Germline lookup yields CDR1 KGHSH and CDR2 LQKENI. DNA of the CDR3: TGTGCCAGCTCACCTCGGCCGGGGTCAAACACCGGGGAGCTGTTTTTT. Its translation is CASSPRPGSNTGELFF.

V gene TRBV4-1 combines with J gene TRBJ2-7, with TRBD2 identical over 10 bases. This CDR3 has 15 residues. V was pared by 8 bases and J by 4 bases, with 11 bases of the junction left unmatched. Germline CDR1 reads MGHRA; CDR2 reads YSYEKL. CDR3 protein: CASATRASGSYEQYV. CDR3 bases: TGCGCCAGCGCTACTCGGGCTAGCGGGAGTTACGAGCAGTACGTC.

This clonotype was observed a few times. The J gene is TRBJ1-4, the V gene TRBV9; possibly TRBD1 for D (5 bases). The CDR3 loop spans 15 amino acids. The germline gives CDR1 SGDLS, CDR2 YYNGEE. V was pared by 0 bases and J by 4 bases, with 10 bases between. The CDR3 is CASSVAAGLNEKLFF. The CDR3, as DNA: TGTGCCAGCAGCGTAGCGGCAGGGCTTAATGAAAAACTGTTTTTT.

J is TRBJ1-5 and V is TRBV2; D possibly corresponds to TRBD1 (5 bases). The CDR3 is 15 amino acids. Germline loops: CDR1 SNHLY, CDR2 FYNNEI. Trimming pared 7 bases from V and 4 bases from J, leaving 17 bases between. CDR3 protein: CASKPTLRGNQPQHF. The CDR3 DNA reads TGTGCCAGCAAACCGACCCTCCGGGGGAATCAGCCCCAGCATTTT. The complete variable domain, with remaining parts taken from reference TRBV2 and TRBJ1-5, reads EPEVTQTPSHQVTQMGQEVILRCVPISNHLYFYWYRQILGQKVEFLVSFYNNEISEKSEIFDDQFSVERPDGSNFTLKIRSTKLEDSAMYFCASKPTLRGNQPQHFGDGTRLSIL.

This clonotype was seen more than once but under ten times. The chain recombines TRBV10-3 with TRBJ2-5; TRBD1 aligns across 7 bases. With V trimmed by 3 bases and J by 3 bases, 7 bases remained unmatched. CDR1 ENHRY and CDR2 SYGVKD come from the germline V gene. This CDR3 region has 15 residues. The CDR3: CAISERDSPEETQYF. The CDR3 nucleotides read TGTGCCATCAGTGAAAGGGACAGCCCTGAAGAGACCCAGTACTTC.

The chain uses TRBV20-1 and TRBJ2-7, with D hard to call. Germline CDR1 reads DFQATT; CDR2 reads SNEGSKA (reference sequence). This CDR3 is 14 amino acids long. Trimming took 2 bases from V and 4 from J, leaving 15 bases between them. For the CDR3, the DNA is TGCAGTGCTAGACGTCTCCAGAACCCTTACGAGCAGTACTTC. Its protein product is CSARRLQNPYEQYF.

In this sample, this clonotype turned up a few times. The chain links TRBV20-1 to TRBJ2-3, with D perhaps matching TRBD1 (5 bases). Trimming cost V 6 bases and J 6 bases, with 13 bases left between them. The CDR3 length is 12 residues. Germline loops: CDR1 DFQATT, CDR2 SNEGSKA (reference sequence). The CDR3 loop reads CSAARAGDTQYF. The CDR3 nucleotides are TGCAGTGCGGCGAGAGCAGGGGATACGCAGTATTTT.

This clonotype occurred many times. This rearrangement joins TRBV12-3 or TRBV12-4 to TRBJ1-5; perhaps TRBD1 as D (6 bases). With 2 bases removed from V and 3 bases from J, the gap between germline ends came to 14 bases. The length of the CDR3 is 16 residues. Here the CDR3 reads CASSLLRGANNQPQHF. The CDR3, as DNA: TGTGCCAGCAGTTTACTTCGGGGGGCGAACAATCAGCCCCAGCATTTT.

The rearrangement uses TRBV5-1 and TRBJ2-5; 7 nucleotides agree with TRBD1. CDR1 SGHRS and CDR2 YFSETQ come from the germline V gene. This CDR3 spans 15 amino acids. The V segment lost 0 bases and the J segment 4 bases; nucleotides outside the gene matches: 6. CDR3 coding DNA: TGCGCCAGCAGCTTGGGTGACAGGGATGTAGAGACCCAGTACTTC. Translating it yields CASSLGDRDVETQYF.

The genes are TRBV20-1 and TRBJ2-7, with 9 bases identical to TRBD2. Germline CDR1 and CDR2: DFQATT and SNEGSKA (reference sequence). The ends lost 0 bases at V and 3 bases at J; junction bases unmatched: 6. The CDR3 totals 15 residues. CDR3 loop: CSAREGASGNYEQYF. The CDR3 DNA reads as TGCAGTGCTAGAGAAGGAGCTAGCGGGAACTACGAGCAGTACTTC.

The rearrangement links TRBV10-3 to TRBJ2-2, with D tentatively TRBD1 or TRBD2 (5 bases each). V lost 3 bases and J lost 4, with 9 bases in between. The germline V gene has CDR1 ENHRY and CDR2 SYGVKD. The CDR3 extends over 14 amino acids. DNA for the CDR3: TGTGCCATCAGTGACACGGGGACCACCGGGGAGCTGTTTTTT. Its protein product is CAISDTGTTGELFF.

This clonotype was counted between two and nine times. CDR3: CASSHSPEGIGHF. The CDR3 bases are TGTGCCAGCAGTCACAGTCCCGAGGGTATTGGGCATTTT. The chain is built from TRBV28 and TRBJ1-5; D gene ambiguous. Deletions cut 5 bases from V and 15 bases from J, with 20 bases between. CDR1 MDHEN and CDR2 SYDVKM come from the germline V gene. This CDR3 comprises 13 residues.

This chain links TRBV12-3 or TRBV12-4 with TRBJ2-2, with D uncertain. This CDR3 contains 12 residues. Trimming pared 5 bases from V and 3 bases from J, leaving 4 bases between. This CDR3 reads CASSTYTGELFF. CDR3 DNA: TGTGCCAGCAGTACTTACACCGGGGAGCTGTTTTTT.

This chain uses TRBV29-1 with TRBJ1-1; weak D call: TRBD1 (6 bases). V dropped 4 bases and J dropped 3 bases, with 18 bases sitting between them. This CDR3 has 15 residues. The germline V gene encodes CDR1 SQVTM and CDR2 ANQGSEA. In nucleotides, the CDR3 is TGCAGCGTTGGGGTGACAGGTTCTCGGGACACTGAAGCTTTCTTT. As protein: CSVGVTGSRDTEAFF.

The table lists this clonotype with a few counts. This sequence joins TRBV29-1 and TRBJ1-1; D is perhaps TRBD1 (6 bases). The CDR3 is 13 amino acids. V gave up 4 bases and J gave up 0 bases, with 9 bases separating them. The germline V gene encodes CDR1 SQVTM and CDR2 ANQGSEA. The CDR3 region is CSVAGTMNTEAFF. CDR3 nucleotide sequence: TGCAGCGTTGCCGGGACAATGAACACTGAAGCTTTCTTT. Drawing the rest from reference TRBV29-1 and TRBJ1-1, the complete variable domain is SAVISQKPSRDICQRGTSLTIQCQVDSQVTMMFWYRQQPGQSLTLIATANQGSEATYESGFVIDKFPISRPNLTFSTLTVSNMSPEDSSIYLCSVAGTMNTEAFFGQGTRLTVV.

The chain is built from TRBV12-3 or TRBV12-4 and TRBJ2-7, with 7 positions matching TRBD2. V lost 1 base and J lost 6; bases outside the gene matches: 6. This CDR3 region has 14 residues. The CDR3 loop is CASSLGGGSPEQYF. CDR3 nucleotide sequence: TGTGCCAGCAGTTTAGGGGGCGGGAGCCCCGAGCAGTACTTC.

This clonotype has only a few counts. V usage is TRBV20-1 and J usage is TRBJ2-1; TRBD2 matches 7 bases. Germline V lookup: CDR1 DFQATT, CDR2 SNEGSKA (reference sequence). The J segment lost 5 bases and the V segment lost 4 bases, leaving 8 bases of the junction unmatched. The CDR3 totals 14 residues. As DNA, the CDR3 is TGCAGTGCTACCCCCAGCGGGATTAACAATGAGCAGTTCTTC. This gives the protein CSATPSGINNEQFF.

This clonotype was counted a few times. CDR3 amino acids: CSALTDRLNTEAFF. CDR3 nucleotide sequence: TGCAGTGCCCTTACTGACAGGCTGAACACTGAAGCTTTCTTT. The chain couples TRBV20-1 to TRBJ1-1, with D tentatively TRBD1 (6 bases). The germline V gene encodes CDR1 DFQATT and CDR2 SNEGSKA (reference sequence). V was trimmed by 6 bases and J by 0 bases, leaving 14 bases between them. The CDR3 is 14 residues long.

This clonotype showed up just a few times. Here the CDR3 DNA reads TGTGCCAGCAACCCGGGGCAGGGGGCGACTGAAGCTTTCTTT. This codes for CASNPGQGATEAFF. The chain carries TRBV2 and TRBJ1-1, with 8 bases that match TRBD1. Germline CDR1 is SNHLY and CDR2 is FYNNEI. The ends lost 7 bases at V and 5 bases at J; junction bases unmatched: 9. The CDR3 consists of 14 residues. Full variable domain (rest looked up from reference TRBV2 and TRBJ1-1): EPEVTQTPSHQVTQMGQEVILRCVPISNHLYFYWYRQILGQKVEFLVSFYNNEISEKSEIFDDQFSVERPDGSNFTLKIRSTKLEDSAMYFCASNPGQGATEAFFGQGTRLTVV.

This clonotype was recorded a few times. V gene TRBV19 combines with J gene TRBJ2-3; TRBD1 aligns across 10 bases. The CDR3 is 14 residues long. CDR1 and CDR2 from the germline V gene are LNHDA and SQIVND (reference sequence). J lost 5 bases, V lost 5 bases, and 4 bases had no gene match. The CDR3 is CASSPTGGRDTQYF. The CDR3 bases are TGTGCCAGTAGTCCGACAGGGGGCCGAGATACGCAGTATTTT.

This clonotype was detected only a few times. The CDR3 nucleotides read TGCGCCAGCAGCCTTCAGGGGGAGGAGCAGTACTTC. Residues: CASSLQGEEQYF. This chain joins TRBV5-1 and TRBJ2-7; TRBD1 matches at 7 bases. The CDR3 runs to 12 residues. V lost 4 bases and J lost 7; bases outside the gene matches: 5. Germline V gives CDR1 SGHRS, CDR2 YFSETQ.

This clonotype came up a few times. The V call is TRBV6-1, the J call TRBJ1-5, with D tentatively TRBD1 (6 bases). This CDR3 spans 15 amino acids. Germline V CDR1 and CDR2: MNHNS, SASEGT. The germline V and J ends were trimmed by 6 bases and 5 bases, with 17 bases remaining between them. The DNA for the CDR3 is TGTGCCAGCAGCCGGACAGCGATCGGAGATCAGCCCCAGCATTTT. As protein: CASSRTAIGDQPQHF.

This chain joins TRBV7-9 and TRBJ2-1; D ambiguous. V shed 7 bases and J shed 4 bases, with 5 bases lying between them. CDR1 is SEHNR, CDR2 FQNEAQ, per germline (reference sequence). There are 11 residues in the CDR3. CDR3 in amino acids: CASTQYNEQFF. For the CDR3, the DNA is TGTGCCAGCACACAGTACAATGAGCAGTTCTTC.

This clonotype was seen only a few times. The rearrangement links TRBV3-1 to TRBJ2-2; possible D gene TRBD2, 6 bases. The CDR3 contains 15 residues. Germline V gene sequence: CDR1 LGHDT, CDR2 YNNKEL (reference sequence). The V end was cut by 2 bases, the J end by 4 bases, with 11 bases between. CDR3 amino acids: CASSQWDWGTGELFF. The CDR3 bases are TGTGCCAGCAGCCAATGGGACTGGGGCACCGGGGAGCTGTTTTTT.

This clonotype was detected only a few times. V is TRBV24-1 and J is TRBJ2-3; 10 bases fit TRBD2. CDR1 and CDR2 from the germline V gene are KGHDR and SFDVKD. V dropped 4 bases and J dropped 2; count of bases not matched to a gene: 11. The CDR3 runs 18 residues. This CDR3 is CATSDPDPAGGPTDTQYF. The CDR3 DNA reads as TGTGCCACCAGTGACCCAGATCCAGCGGGAGGGCCCACAGATACGCAGTATTTT.

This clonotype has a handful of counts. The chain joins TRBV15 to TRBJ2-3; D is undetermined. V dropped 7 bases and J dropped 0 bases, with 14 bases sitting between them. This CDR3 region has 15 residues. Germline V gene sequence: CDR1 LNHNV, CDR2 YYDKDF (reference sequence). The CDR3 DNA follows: TGTGCCACCACCTCGGGTGACTCCAGCACAGATACGCAGTATTTT. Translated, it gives CATTSGDSSTDTQYF.

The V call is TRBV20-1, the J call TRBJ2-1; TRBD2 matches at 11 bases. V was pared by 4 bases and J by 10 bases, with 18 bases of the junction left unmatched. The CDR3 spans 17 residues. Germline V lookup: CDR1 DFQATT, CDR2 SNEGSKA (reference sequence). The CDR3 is CSATISGRAEWPSEQFF. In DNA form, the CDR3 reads TGCAGTGCTACCATTAGCGGGAGGGCCGAATGGCCCTCCGAGCAGTTCTTC.

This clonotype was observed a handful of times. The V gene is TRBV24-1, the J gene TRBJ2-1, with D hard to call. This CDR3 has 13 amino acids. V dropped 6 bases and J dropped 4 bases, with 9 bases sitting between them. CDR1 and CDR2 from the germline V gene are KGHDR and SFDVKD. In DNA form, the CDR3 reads TGTGCCACCAGTCCAGGCTCTTACAATGAGCAGTTCTTC. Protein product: CATSPGSYNEQFF.

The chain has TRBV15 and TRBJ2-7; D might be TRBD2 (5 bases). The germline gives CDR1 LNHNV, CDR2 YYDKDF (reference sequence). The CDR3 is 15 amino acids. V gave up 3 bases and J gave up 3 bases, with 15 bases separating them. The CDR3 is CATSSTRAANYEQYV. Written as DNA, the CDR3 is TGTGCCACCAGCAGTACCAGAGCGGCCAACTACGAGCAGTACGTC.

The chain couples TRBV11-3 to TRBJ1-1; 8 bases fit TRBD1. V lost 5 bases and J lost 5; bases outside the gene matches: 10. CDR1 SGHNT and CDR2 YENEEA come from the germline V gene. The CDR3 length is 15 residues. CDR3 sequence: CASSNSGTGRTEAFF. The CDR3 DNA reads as TGTGCCAGCAGCAATTCCGGGACAGGAAGGACTGAAGCTTTCTTT. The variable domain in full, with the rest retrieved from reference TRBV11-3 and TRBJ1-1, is EAGVVQSPRYKIIEKKQPVAFWCNPISGHNTLYWYLQNLGQGPELLIRYENEEAVDDSQLPKDRFSAERLKGVDSTLKIQPAELGDSAVYLCASSNSGTGRTEAFFGQGTRLTVV.

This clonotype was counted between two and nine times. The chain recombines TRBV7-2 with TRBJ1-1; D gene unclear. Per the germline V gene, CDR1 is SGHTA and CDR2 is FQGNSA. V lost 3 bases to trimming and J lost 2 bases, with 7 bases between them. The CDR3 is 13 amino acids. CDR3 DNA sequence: TGTGCCAGCAGCTTGCAGGCAAACACTGAAGCTTTCTTT. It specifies CASSLQANTEAFF.

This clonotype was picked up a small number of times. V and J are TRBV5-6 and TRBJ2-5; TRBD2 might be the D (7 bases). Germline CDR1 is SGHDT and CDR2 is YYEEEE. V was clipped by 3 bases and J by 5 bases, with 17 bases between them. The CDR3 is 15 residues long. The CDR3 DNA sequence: TGTGCCAGCAGCTCTCTGGGGGGGCATTGGGAGACCCAGTACTTC. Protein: CASSSLGGHWETQYF.